These T cell receptor beta chains were read from a single sample in a study of cytomegalovirus exposure and HLA in healthy donors. Using immunoSEQ multiplex PCR, the repertoire was profiled, and TCRdb retains in-frame clones only, with some absent. The sample lists fewer than 200,000 clones, around 83% occurring once. Sequences were obtained from PBMCs. These receptors were taken from a man younger than 30 in good health and CMV-seropositive. The CDR3 runs from the conserved cysteine through the conserved F or W. Each record gives: D gene, clone size, J gene, V gene, CDR3 DNA, CDR3 protein. The D gene is left open where the match is weak. The size of a clone is reported for some rows only, either as once, few or many, or as a class for expanded clones.

d_gene: TRBD1
abundance: NA
j_gene: TRBJ1-3
v_gene: TRBV7-2
CDR3nt: TGTGCCAGCAGCCGTACAGGGGACCCTGGAAACACCATATATTTT
CDR3aa: CASSRTGDPGNTIYF

d_gene: NA
abundance: NA
j_gene: TRBJ2-4
v_gene: TRBV6-5
CDR3nt: TGTGCCAGCAGTTACGGCCTAGCCAAAAACAGTCAGTACTTC
CDR3aa: CASSYGLAKNSQYF

d_gene: TRBD2
abundance: NA
j_gene: TRBJ2-1
v_gene: TRBV6-5
CDR3nt: TGTGCCAGCAGTTACGGACTAGCGGGGGGGCGCAATGAGCAGTTCTTC
CDR3aa: CASSYGLAGGRNEQFF

d_gene: TRBD1
abundance: NA
j_gene: TRBJ1-1
v_gene: TRBV5-6
CDR3nt: TGTGCCAGCAGCTTCAGCGGGACAGGGGTTTCTGGGGCTTTCTTT
CDR3aa: CASSFSGTGVSGAFF

d_gene: TRBD1
abundance: NA
j_gene: TRBJ1-5
v_gene: TRBV30
CDR3nt: TGTGCCTGGAGTGTATCCCGGACAGGGAATAGCAATCAGCCCCAGCATTTT
CDR3aa: CAWSVSRTGNSNQPQHF

d_gene: NA
abundance: NA
j_gene: TRBJ1-2
v_gene: TRBV7-2
CDR3nt: TGTGCCAGCAGCTTCGGGGGGGAAGGCTACACCTTC
CDR3aa: CASSFGGEGYTF

d_gene: NA
abundance: NA
j_gene: TRBJ1-1
v_gene: TRBV18
CDR3nt: TGTGCCAGCTCACCATACGGAGGGAACACTGAAGCTTTCTTT
CDR3aa: CASSPYGGNTEAFF

d_gene: TRBD1
abundance: NA
j_gene: TRBJ1-1
v_gene: TRBV5-1
CDR3nt: TGCGCCAGCAGCCCCGTAACCGGGACAGTGAACACTGAAGCTTTCTTT
CDR3aa: CASSPVTGTVNTEAFF

d_gene: NA
abundance: NA
j_gene: TRBJ2-5
v_gene: TRBV7-9
CDR3nt: TGTGCCAGCAGCTTAATCAGCGAAGAGACCCAGTACTTC
CDR3aa: CASSLISEETQYF

d_gene: TRBD1
abundance: NA
j_gene: TRBJ2-2
v_gene: TRBV11-2
CDR3nt: TGTGCCAGCAACCTACAGGGGGCGCACACCGGGGAGCTGTTTTTT
CDR3aa: CASNLQGAHTGELFF

d_gene: NA
abundance: NA
j_gene: TRBJ2-7
v_gene: TRBV5-1
CDR3nt: TGCGCCAGCAGGGCGGCGAGCTCCTACGAGCAGTACTTC
CDR3aa: CASRAASSYEQYF

d_gene: TRBD1
abundance: NA
j_gene: TRBJ1-1
v_gene: TRBV19
CDR3nt: TGTGCCAGTAGTATAGATATTGACAGGGGGCGAGGCACTGAAGCTTTCTTT
CDR3aa: CASSIDIDRGRGTEAFF

d_gene: NA
abundance: NA
j_gene: TRBJ2-7
v_gene: TRBV6-1
CDR3nt: TGTGCCAGCAGTGAAGACAGGAGTTACGAGCAGTACTTC
CDR3aa: CASSEDRSYEQYF

d_gene: NA
abundance: NA
j_gene: TRBJ1-3
v_gene: TRBV7-8
CDR3nt: TGTGCCAGCAGCTTAGACAGGGTCTCTGGAAACACCATATATTTT
CDR3aa: CASSLDRVSGNTIYF

d_gene: NA
abundance: NA
j_gene: TRBJ2-1
v_gene: TRBV6-5
CDR3nt: TGTGCCAGCAGCTGGTGGTCCAGGGTCCTAAATGAGCAGTTCTTC
CDR3aa: CASSWWSRVLNEQFF

d_gene: NA
abundance: NA
j_gene: TRBJ1-2
v_gene: TRBV7-2
CDR3nt: TGTGCCAGCAGCTTATGGGCCGAAGAGACATCCTATGGCTACACCTTC
CDR3aa: CASSLWAEETSYGYTF

d_gene: NA
abundance: NA
j_gene: TRBJ2-1
v_gene: TRBV7-6
CDR3nt: TGTGCCAGCAGCTTAGTTCTCACCCAGGGTGTCTACAATGAGCAGTTCTTC
CDR3aa: CASSLVLTQGVYNEQFF

d_gene: TRBD1
abundance: NA
j_gene: TRBJ2-1
v_gene: TRBV6-5
CDR3nt: TGTGCCAGCAGTTACGGGGACAGGGTTGGCAATGAGCAGTTCTTC
CDR3aa: CASSYGDRVGNEQFF

d_gene: NA
abundance: NA
j_gene: TRBJ2-1
v_gene: TRBV7-2
CDR3nt: TGTGCCAGCAGCCCGGGAGGCGCGGGGGCCGGGAATGAGCAGTTCTTC
CDR3aa: CASSPGGAGAGNEQFF

d_gene: TRBD2
abundance: NA
j_gene: TRBJ2-7
v_gene: TRBV7-2
CDR3nt: TGTGCCAGCAGCGTGGCGGGGGGCTTCTCCTACGAGCAGTACTTC
CDR3aa: CASSVAGGFSYEQYF

d_gene: TRBD2
abundance: NA
j_gene: TRBJ2-5
v_gene: TRBV9
CDR3nt: TGTGCCAGCAAGAAGAGCGGGGCGTACCAAGAGACCCAGTACTTC
CDR3aa: CASKKSGAYQETQYF

d_gene: TRBD1
abundance: NA
j_gene: TRBJ2-1
v_gene: TRBV5-5
CDR3nt: TGTGCCAGCAGTCATAATCGCCCCCAGGGGGTCTCCTACAATGAGCAGTTCTTC
CDR3aa: CASSHNRPQGVSYNEQFF

d_gene: NA
abundance: NA
j_gene: TRBJ2-5
v_gene: TRBV15
CDR3nt: TGTGCCACCAGCAGAGGAAGAGGCAGTGGGACCCAGTACTTC
CDR3aa: CATSRGRGSGTQYF

d_gene: TRBD1
abundance: NA
j_gene: TRBJ2-7
v_gene: TRBV19
CDR3nt: TGTGCCAGTAAAGGGACAGGGTTGTACGAGCAGTACTTC
CDR3aa: CASKGTGLYEQYF

d_gene: NA
abundance: NA
j_gene: TRBJ1-1
v_gene: TRBV4-3
CDR3nt: TGCGCCAGCAGCCTCAACCCACAGGGAAGGGGCACTGAAGCTTTCTTT
CDR3aa: CASSLNPQGRGTEAFF

d_gene: NA
abundance: NA
j_gene: TRBJ1-5
v_gene: TRBV21-1
CDR3nt: TGTGCCAGCAGATGGGCAGGGGTACAGCAGCCCCAGCATTTT
CDR3aa: CASRWAGVQQPQHF

d_gene: NA
abundance: NA
j_gene: TRBJ1-3
v_gene: TRBV11-3
CDR3nt: TGTGCCAGCAGCTTTACAGACTCTGGAAACACCATATATTTT
CDR3aa: CASSFTDSGNTIYF

d_gene: NA
abundance: NA
j_gene: TRBJ2-7
v_gene: TRBV21-1
CDR3nt: TGTGCCAGCAGCAAAGGTCAAACAGGGGGCGCACCCCAGTACTTC
CDR3aa: CASSKGQTGGAPQYF

d_gene: NA
abundance: NA
j_gene: TRBJ2-3
v_gene: TRBV4-1
CDR3nt: TGCGCCAGCAGCCAAGATGGGCGCGTGGAGTATTTT
CDR3aa: CASSQDGRVEYF

d_gene: TRBD1
abundance: few
j_gene: TRBJ2-3
v_gene: TRBV9
CDR3nt: TGTGCCAGCAGCGCCCTGGACAGGGGCACAGATACGCAGTATTTT
CDR3aa: CASSALDRGTDTQYF

d_gene: TRBD2
abundance: NA
j_gene: TRBJ2-7
v_gene: TRBV11-2
CDR3nt: TGTGCCAGCAGCCCGCTAGCGGGGAGAGCCTACGAGCAGTACTTC
CDR3aa: CASSPLAGRAYEQYF

d_gene: TRBD2
abundance: NA
j_gene: TRBJ2-1
v_gene: TRBV27
CDR3nt: TGTGCCAGCAGTTTATCCGGGGGGAAATCCTACAATGAGCAGTTCTTC
CDR3aa: CASSLSGGKSYNEQFF

d_gene: TRBD1
abundance: NA
j_gene: TRBJ1-1
v_gene: TRBV5-1
CDR3nt: TGCGCCAGCACGGGACAGGGGGCTGAAGCTTTCTTT
CDR3aa: CASTGQGAEAFF

d_gene: NA
abundance: NA
j_gene: TRBJ2-7
v_gene: TRBV11-3
CDR3nt: TGTGCCAGCAGCTATCGCGGGGACTCCTACGAGCAGTACTTC
CDR3aa: CASSYRGDSYEQYF

d_gene: NA
abundance: NA
j_gene: TRBJ2-5
v_gene: TRBV5-3
CDR3nt: TGTGCCAGAAGCAGACCGTATGGGGGGAGAGAGACCCAGTACTTC
CDR3aa: CARSRPYGGRETQYF

d_gene: TRBD1
abundance: NA
j_gene: TRBJ2-7
v_gene: TRBV18
CDR3nt: TGTGCCAGCTCACCGAGGACCGGGACAGGGGTGGCCGAGCAGTACTTC
CDR3aa: CASSPRTGTGVAEQYF

d_gene: TRBD1
abundance: NA
j_gene: TRBJ2-7
v_gene: TRBV7-7
CDR3nt: TGTGCCAGCAGCTTAGGACAGGGTAACGAGCAGTACTTC
CDR3aa: CASSLGQGNEQYF

d_gene: NA
abundance: once
j_gene: TRBJ1-4
v_gene: TRBV6-6
CDR3nt: TGTGCCAGCACCCTAAATGAAAAACTGTTTTTT
CDR3aa: CASTLNEKLFF

d_gene: NA
abundance: NA
j_gene: TRBJ2-1
v_gene: TRBV20-1
CDR3nt: TGCAGTGCTAGCGGACTCCTCGAGCAGTTCTTC
CDR3aa: CSASGLLEQFF

d_gene: TRBD1
abundance: once
j_gene: TRBJ1-2
v_gene: TRBV5-4
CDR3nt: TGTGCCAGCAGCTGGGGACAGGGTCCTCCTAACTATGGCTACACCTTC
CDR3aa: CASSWGQGPPNYGYTF

d_gene: NA
abundance: NA
j_gene: TRBJ2-5
v_gene: TRBV25-1
CDR3nt: TGTGCCAGCAGTGTCGCACCCGGACAGGGAGGGGAGACCCAGTACTTC
CDR3aa: CASSVAPGQGGETQYF

d_gene: NA
abundance: few
j_gene: TRBJ2-3
v_gene: TRBV2
CDR3nt: TGTGCCACCCCGCGGGGAGATACGCAGTATTTT
CDR3aa: CATPRGDTQYF

d_gene: TRBD2
abundance: NA
j_gene: TRBJ2-1
v_gene: TRBV7-9
CDR3nt: TGTGCCAGCAGCACCAGGACTAGCGGGAATGAGCAGTTCTTC
CDR3aa: CASSTRTSGNEQFF

d_gene: NA
abundance: few
j_gene: TRBJ1-4
v_gene: TRBV2
CDR3nt: TGTGCCAGCAGTGGGAGGGGATATACAACTAATGAAAAACTGTTTTTT
CDR3aa: CASSGRGYTTNEKLFF

d_gene: TRBD1
abundance: NA
j_gene: TRBJ2-4
v_gene: TRBV18
CDR3nt: TGTGCCAGCTCACCACCCGGGACAGGGGGGAACATTCAGTACTTC
CDR3aa: CASSPPGTGGNIQYF

d_gene: TRBD1
abundance: NA
j_gene: TRBJ1-5
v_gene: TRBV7-2
CDR3nt: TGTGCCAGCAGCTTAATCGGACAGGGGAGGCAGCCCCAGCATTTT
CDR3aa: CASSLIGQGRQPQHF

d_gene: NA
abundance: NA
j_gene: TRBJ2-1
v_gene: TRBV7-6
CDR3nt: TGTGCCAGCAGTGACCGATCTCAGGGCTCAGAGCAGTTCTTC
CDR3aa: CASSDRSQGSEQFF

d_gene: TRBD1
abundance: few
j_gene: TRBJ1-1
v_gene: TRBV6-1
CDR3nt: TGTGCCAGCAGTGAATATTCTGCGGACAGGGAGCAATTT
CDR3aa: CASSEYSADREQF

d_gene: NA
abundance: few
j_gene: TRBJ1-1
v_gene: TRBV12-5
CDR3nt: TGTGCTAGTGGTGCGCAACAGAGTAACACTGAAGCTTTCTTT
CDR3aa: CASGAQQSNTEAFF

d_gene: TRBD1
abundance: NA
j_gene: TRBJ2-5
v_gene: TRBV6-6
CDR3nt: TGTGCCAGCAGCTGGGGACAGGGAGGTACAGAGACCCAGTACTTC
CDR3aa: CASSWGQGGTETQYF

d_gene: TRBD1
abundance: few
j_gene: TRBJ2-7
v_gene: TRBV13
CDR3nt: TGTGCCAGCAGCTCGGGACAGGGGGCCGGCGAGCAGTACTTC
CDR3aa: CASSSGQGAGEQYF

d_gene: NA
abundance: NA
j_gene: TRBJ1-2
v_gene: TRBV27
CDR3nt: TGTGCCAGCGGCAGGGCAGAAGGCTACACCTTC
CDR3aa: CASGRAEGYTF

d_gene: NA
abundance: NA
j_gene: TRBJ2-3
v_gene: TRBV7-3
CDR3nt: TGTGCCAGCAGCCTCCCCCGGGGCACAGATACGCAGTATTTT
CDR3aa: CASSLPRGTDTQYF

d_gene: TRBD2
abundance: NA
j_gene: TRBJ2-3
v_gene: TRBV6-5
CDR3nt: TGTGCCAGCAGTTTCGGGAGGTTGGGCACAGATACGCAGTATTTT
CDR3aa: CASSFGRLGTDTQYF

d_gene: TRBD2
abundance: NA
j_gene: TRBJ2-1
v_gene: TRBV19
CDR3nt: TGTGCCAGTAGTAAACGCGGGGGGGCCGCTGAGCAGTTCTTC
CDR3aa: CASSKRGGAAEQFF

d_gene: TRBD1
abundance: NA
j_gene: TRBJ1-5
v_gene: TRBV5-8
CDR3nt: TGTGCCAGCAGCATTCAGGGGGACTTCAATCAGCCCCAGCATTTT
CDR3aa: CASSIQGDFNQPQHF

d_gene: TRBD2
abundance: NA
j_gene: TRBJ2-7
v_gene: TRBV15
CDR3nt: TGTGCCACCAGCAGAGAAGATCTGGCTAGCGGGGGTGTGGGCGAGCAGTACTTC
CDR3aa: CATSREDLASGGVGEQYF

d_gene: NA
abundance: NA
j_gene: TRBJ1-2
v_gene: TRBV9
CDR3nt: TGTGCCAGCAGCGTATTAGGCGACAGTTTTTATGGTTACACCTTC
CDR3aa: CASSVLGDSFYGYTF